This T cell receptor (beta chain) was sequenced during a study of blood T cell repertoires in COVID-19. Overall study: Sample material is recorded as cDNA or gDNA derived from T cells, B-cell-depleted T cells, or PBMCs.

While infection was still active, Seattle patients were enrolled and then followed longitudinally. In its sample, this clone was seen once. This CDR3 contains 12 residues. Germline lookup yields CDR1 SEHNR and CDR2 FQNEAQ (reference sequence). The germline V and J ends were trimmed by 8 bases and 7 bases, with 14 bases remaining between them. TCRdb's table, derived via immunoSEQ multiplex PCR, lists solely in-frame clones and lacks some. This sample has hundreds of thousands of clones; around 88% occur once, and the top ten carry roughly 13%. This clonotype originated in an older woman with COVID-19, enrolled during active disease. Specimen: peripheral blood. The rearrangement uses TRBV7-9 and TRBJ1-2; D uncertain. The CDR3 is CASGNFEGGYTF. The CDR3 DNA reads TGTGCCAGCGGAAATTTCGAGGGTGGCTACACCTTC.